This passage covers 15 T cell receptor beta chains from one sample sequenced in a study of PD-1 blockade in classical Hodgkin lymphoma. Produced via immunoSEQ multiplex PCR; TCRdb's table is partial and in-frame only. The sample has some 30,000 clones, 65% to 85% seen once. Regarding time point: cycle 4 day 1 (C4D1), after six to seven weeks of nivolumab. Every one of the patients relapsed after autologous stem cell transplantation (brentuximab vedotin exposure was variable). This material consisted of peripheral blood mononuclear cells (PBMCs), taken before the fourth cycle of nivolumab. All receptors derive from a human donor with classical Hodgkin lymphoma.

This clone was seen only once. The chain is built from TRBV7-9 and TRBJ2-1, with D possibly matching TRBD2 (6 bases). The V gene's germline CDR1 is SEHNR and CDR2 FQNEAQ (reference sequence). The CDR3 spans 16 residues. V lost 5 bases and J lost 7, with 21 bases in between. CDR3 nucleotides: TGTGCCAGCAGCCCCCCGGGAGCCTTAACTGGGAATGAGCAGTTCTTC. Translating gives CASSPPGALTGNEQFF. Together with reference TRBV7-9 and TRBJ2-1, the CDR3 gives the full variable domain: DTGVSQNPRHKITKRGQNVTFRCDPISEHNRLYWYRQTLGQGPEFLTYFQNEAQLEKSRLLSDRFSAERPKGSFSTLEIQRTEQGDSAMYLCASSPPGALTGNEQFFGPGTRLTVL.

The chain uses TRBV4-1 and TRBJ2-3; a weak D match, TRBD2 (6 bases). V was trimmed by 0 bases and J by 4 bases, leaving 20 bases between them. This CDR3 region has 18 residues. Germline lookup yields CDR1 MGHRA and CDR2 YSYEKL. The CDR3 reads CASSQDTPRGGQADTQYF. DNA of the CDR3: TGCGCCAGCAGCCAAGATACCCCTCGGGGAGGACAAGCAGATACGCAGTATTTT.

The gene calls are TRBV7-2 and TRBJ2-5; 11 nucleotides match TRBD1. The CDR3 totals 14 residues. With V trimmed by 4 bases and J by 6 bases, 4 bases remained unmatched. CDR1 SGHTA and CDR2 FQGNSA come from the germline V gene. In nucleotides, the CDR3 is TGTGCCAGCAGCTGGGACAGGGGGTGGCAGACCCAGTACTTC. It encodes CASSWDRGWQTQYF.

The chain joins TRBV9 to TRBJ2-7; 10 bases line up with TRBD1. CDR3 length equals 14 residues. The germline V gene encodes CDR1 SGDLS and CDR2 YYNGEE. V shed 4 bases and J 5 bases; nucleotides not matched to a gene: 6. In nucleotides, the CDR3 is TGTGCCAGCAGCTTATCGACAGGGGGCGACGAGCAGTACTTC. It is translated as CASSLSTGGDEQYF.

The rearrangement links TRBV7-9 to TRBJ1-2; 7 bases match TRBD1. Germline lookup yields CDR1 SEHNR and CDR2 FQNEAQ (reference sequence). The J segment lost 1 base and the V segment lost 5 bases, leaving 10 bases of the junction unmatched. This CDR3 spans 16 amino acids. CDR3 sequence reads: CASSPKTGALNYGYTF. CDR3 DNA sequence: TGTGCCAGCAGCCCCAAAACAGGGGCCCTTAACTATGGCTACACCTTC.

The chain carries TRBV19 and TRBJ2-1, with 7 positions matching TRBD2. This CDR3 comprises 14 residues. Germline lookup yields CDR1 LNHDA and CDR2 SQIVND (reference sequence). J gave up 8 bases and V 7 bases, and 11 bases lay outside the gene matches. DNA of the CDR3: TGTGCCAGTAAGACCCCGGGACTATCCTATGAGCAGTTCTTC. This gives the protein CASKTPGLSYEQFF.

The chain carries TRBV6-1 and TRBJ2-1; D unresolved. The germline V and J ends were trimmed by 8 bases and 3 bases, with 17 bases remaining between them. CDR1 is MNHNS, CDR2 SASEGT, per germline. The CDR3 consists of 15 residues. The CDR3 bases are TGTGCCAGCCGCCTTCTCAGAAACTACTACAATGAGCAGTTCTTC. Amino acid sequence: CASRLLRNYYNEQFF.

This chain uses TRBV18 with TRBJ1-1; possible D gene TRBD1, 5 bases. The germline V and J ends were trimmed by 6 bases and 1 base, with 12 bases remaining between them. CDR1 and CDR2 from the germline V gene are KGHSH and LQKENI. CDR3 length: 14 residues. CDR3 sequence: CASSHRLPNTEAFF. Written as DNA, the CDR3 is TGTGCCAGCTCTCACAGGTTGCCGAACACTGAAGCTTTCTTT.

The chain employs TRBV11-2 and TRBJ2-3; TRBD1 aligns across 7 bases. Germline values: CDR1 SGHAT, CDR2 FQNNGV. With 3 bases clipped from V and 5 bases from J, the junction kept 11 bases outside the gene matches. This CDR3 has 16 amino acids. In DNA, the CDR3 is TGTGCCAGCAGCTTCCGGACAGGCCTCCCCGGAGATACGCAGTATTTT. This codes for CASSFRTGLPGDTQYF.

This chain uses TRBV13 with TRBJ2-3; TRBD2 matches 8 bases. Germline lookup yields CDR1 PRHDT and CDR2 FYEKMQ (reference sequence). The CDR3 loop spans 14 amino acids. J lost 9 bases, V lost 0 bases, and 5 bases had no gene match. CDR3 DNA sequence: TGTGCCAGCAGCTTAGGAGTAGCGGGACTGACGCAGTATTTT. Protein product: CASSLGVAGLTQYF.

This chain connects TRBV12-5 to TRBJ2-3; TRBD2 is a possible D gene (5 bases). The germline V gene encodes CDR1 LGHNT and CDR2 FRNRAP. The CDR3 has 15 amino acids. Trimming stripped 6 bases from V and 2 bases from J, with 15 bases between. CDR3 nucleotides: TGTGCTAGTGGATCAGGACTGACGTCCACAGATACGCAGTATTTT. It encodes CASGSGLTSTDTQYF.

The chain combines TRBV10-3 with TRBJ2-1, with a weak D call TRBD1 (6 bases). Trimming took 4 bases from V and 7 from J, leaving 11 bases between them. This CDR3 region has 13 residues. From germline, CDR1 is ENHRY and CDR2 SYGVKD. The DNA for the CDR3 is TGTGCCATCAGTGTTTACAGGGAAAATGAGCAGTTCTTC. It codes for CAISVYRENEQFF.

The chain links TRBV28 to TRBJ1-4, with D unclear. Trimming removed 3 bases from V and 4 bases from J, with 24 bases in between. The CDR3 contains 19 residues. CDR1 and CDR2 (germline): MDHEN, SYDVKM. The CDR3 sequence: CASSFTRGTGGQLNEKLFF. DNA for the CDR3: TGTGCCAGCAGTTTTACGCGGGGTACGGGTGGGCAGCTTAATGAAAAACTGTTTTTT.

The chain carries TRBV9 and TRBJ1-1, with TRBD1 matching over 7 bases. Germline-derived CDR1 and CDR2 are SGDLS and YYNGEE. This CDR3 has 14 residues. With 4 bases clipped from V and 1 base from J, the junction kept 4 bases outside the gene matches. In DNA, the CDR3 is TGTGCCAGCAGCCCGGGACAGAGGAACACTGAAGCTTTCTTT. Encoded protein: CASSPGQRNTEAFF.

This chain joins TRBV6-4 and TRBJ1-2; a possible D gene is TRBD1 (6 bases). Germline loops: CDR1 MRHNA, CDR2 SNTAGT. The ends were cut back, 3 bases at V and 6 bases at J, with 23 bases in the middle. This CDR3 comprises 17 residues. In DNA form, the CDR3 reads TGTGCCAGCAGTGAGGGGGGGGCAGGGGTGTCTTCGGATGGCTACACCTTC. It encodes CASSEGGAGVSSDGYTF.